This note documents a single TCR beta chain sequence. Its matching antigen is unknown. This CDR3 region has 22 residues. CDR1 SGDLS and CDR2 YYNGEE come from the germline V gene. The trim removed 0 bases at V and 0 bases at J, leaving 13 bases unmatched. This sample is drawn from a study of beta chain features in type 1 diabetes. Overall study results and limits: Moderate yet significant TCRB CDR3 shortening was seen in Type 1 diabetes patients in all four CD4+ subsets.

As every portion of the isolated RNA was reverse transcribed, the sequencing read expressed TCRB transcripts. Produced via immunoSEQ multiplex PCR; TCRdb's table is partial and in-frame only. The sample holds approximately 30,000 clones, less than 70% seen once. This chain links TRBV9 with TRBJ2-1; 15 bases map to TRBD2. This sequence was found in a woman aged 25 to 39 with type 1 diabetes. The sample comprised Tregs from blood. This CDR3 is CASSVGGGWGLAGGRSYNEQFF. CDR3 nucleotides: TGTGCCAGCAGCGTAGGGGGAGGTTGGGGACTAGCGGGAGGTCGCTCCTACAATGAGCAGTTCTTC.